The sequence of this T cell receptor (beta chain) was determined in a study of T cell clonotyping in hematopoietic cell transplantation (dated by TCRdb to the early 2020s). With regard to the full study: Recipient samples taken before transplant were collected after cytoreduction. Recruitment of patients was conducted between 2015 and early 2017, and follow-up was continued until late 2020 or death. In the study, around 130 blood samples were gathered from 35 to 45 consecutive transplant recipients and their related donors. The paper's findings and limits, for the study overall: The sample size was limited, and because cells were not sorted, the contributions of CD4 and CD8 repertoires could not be separated. A decrease in recipient TCR diversity was observed after transplant, and a progressive increase in pathologically expanded clonotypes was seen from day 30 to day 180. Broader posttransplant TCR repertoire diversity was predicted by donor and pretransplant recipient Inverse Simpson Index values. Overlap with donor repertoires was found for only a small fraction of recipient repertoires, with over 95% found to appear de novo at the given depth.

Cut back by 0 bases and 6 bases, the V and J ends lie 12 bases apart. Based on the germline V gene, the CDR1 and CDR2 sequences are MGHRA and YSYEKL. Including cysteine and phenylalanine, the CDR3 has 15 amino acids. The sequence is cut down to CDR3 DNA, 45 bases in frame from base 1. In the case of this clone: Its recognized antigen is unknown. No much larger clonotype is one base removed from it; base qualities were not supplied.

The immunoSEQ assay, a bias-controlled multiplex PCR with V- and J-specific primers, was used to amplify TCR beta CDR3 regions from genomic DNA. A proprietary barcode and Illumina adapter sequences were added to the CDR3 amplicons in a second PCR step. CDR3 libraries were sequenced on an Illumina MiSeq instrument. In the paper's pipeline: immunoSEQ Analyzer 3.0 was used for export and quality control, with R Bioconductor and Immunarch used for downstream analyses. Only productive rearrangements in the normalized downsampled data set went into calculating the repertoire metrics. In the normalized cohort, clonotypes with more than 5 templates were defined as pathologically expanded. The Inverse Simpson Index served as the measure of repertoire diversity. CMV-specificity analyses were carried out on the non-normalized data set to capture all clonotypes. This is the immuneACCESS table as TCRdb keeps it, with only in-frame sequences that have V and J called. A part of the clones is gone; compared with another copy, unresolved V genes explain less than half, and the rest is unexplained. That table is the source of V, J and clone size, and D and trimming were worked out from the DNA. The sample table shows fewer than 100,000 clones, and 96% are seen once. The ten largest clones take up approximately 1.8% of the sample.

The meaning of the sample's time point label: recipient sample about 28 days before transplant, after cytoreduction. Recipient blood was collected about 28 days before transplant and at days 30, 100 and 180 after transplant. Nuclei Lysis Solution was used to extract genomic DNA from fresh or cryopreserved unfractionated peripheral blood mononuclear cells. The starting material was peripheral blood mononuclear cells, obtained before stem cell transplant. This TCR was sampled from a woman between 45 and 60 years old with acute myeloid leukemia. Some clones in this sample may be carry-over from other donors' samples. The rearrangement combines TRBV4-1 with TRBJ2-1; the D gene identity is not certain. The DNA is TGCGCCAGCAGCCAAGAACTATTTAGGGCCAATGAGCAGTTCTTC. This translates into CASSQELFRANEQFF.